This T cell receptor beta chain was sequenced during a study of blood T cell repertoires in COVID-19. Germline loops: CDR1 LGHNA, CDR2 YSLEER. V was trimmed by 0 bases and J by 4 bases, leaving 10 bases between them. The CDR3 extends over 15 amino acids. Profiled with immunoSEQ multiplex PCR; TCRdb holds only in-frame clones, not every one. The sample yields 75,000 to 95,000 clones, 80% to 85% seen once. Sequenced: peripheral blood. This clonotype was obtained from a man aged 55 to 70 with acute or convalescent COVID-19. The chain couples TRBV4-3 to TRBJ2-1; a weak D match, TRBD1 (6 bases). This CDR3 is CASSQDRGGYNEQFF. CDR3 DNA: TGCGCCAGCAGCCAAGATCGAGGGGGATACAATGAGCAGTTCTTC.